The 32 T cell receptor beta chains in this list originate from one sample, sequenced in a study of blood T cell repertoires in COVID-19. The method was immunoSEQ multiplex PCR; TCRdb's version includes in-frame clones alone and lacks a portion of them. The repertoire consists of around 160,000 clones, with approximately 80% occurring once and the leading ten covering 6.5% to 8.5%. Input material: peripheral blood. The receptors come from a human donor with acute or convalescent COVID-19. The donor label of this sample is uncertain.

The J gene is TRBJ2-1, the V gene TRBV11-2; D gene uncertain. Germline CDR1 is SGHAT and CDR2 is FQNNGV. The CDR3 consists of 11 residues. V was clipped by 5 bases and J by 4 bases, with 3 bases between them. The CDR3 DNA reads TGTGCCAGCAGCCAGTACAATGAGCAGTTCTTC. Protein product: CASSQYNEQFF. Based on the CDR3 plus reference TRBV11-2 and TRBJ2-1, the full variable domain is EAGVAQSPRYKIIEKRQSVAFWCNPISGHATLYWYQQILGQGPKLLIQFQNNGVVDDSQLPKDRFSAERLKGVDSTLKIQPAKLEDSAVYLCASSQYNEQFFGPGTRLTVL.

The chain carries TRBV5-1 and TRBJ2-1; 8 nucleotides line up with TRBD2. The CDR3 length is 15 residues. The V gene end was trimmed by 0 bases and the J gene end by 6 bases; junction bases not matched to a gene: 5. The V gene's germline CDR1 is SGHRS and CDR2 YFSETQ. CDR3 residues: CASSLDGGAFNEQFF. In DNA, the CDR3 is TGCGCCAGCAGCTTGGACGGGGGGGCCTTCAATGAGCAGTTCTTC.

CDR3 nucleotides: TGTGCCAGCAGCCTACTGGCGGGCCGGGGTCAGCCCCAGCATTTT. Translated: CASSLLAGRGQPQHF. The chain links TRBV11-2 to TRBJ1-5; no firm D call. The CDR3 sequence is 15 residues long. Germline loops: CDR1 SGHAT, CDR2 FQNNGV. Trimming removed 5 bases at V and 6 bases at J, with 17 bases between.

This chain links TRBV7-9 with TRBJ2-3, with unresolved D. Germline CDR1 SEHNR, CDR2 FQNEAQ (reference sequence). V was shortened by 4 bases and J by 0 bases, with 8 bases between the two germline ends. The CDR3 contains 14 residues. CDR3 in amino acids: CASSSSPSTDTQYF. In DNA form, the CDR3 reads TGTGCCAGCAGCTCCAGTCCGAGCACAGATACGCAGTATTTT. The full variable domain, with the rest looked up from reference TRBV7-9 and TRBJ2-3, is DTGVSQNPRHKITKRGQNVTFRCDPISEHNRLYWYRQTLGQGPEFLTYFQNEAQLEKSRLLSDRFSAERPKGSFSTLEIQRTEQGDSAMYLCASSSSPSTDTQYFGPGTRLTVL.

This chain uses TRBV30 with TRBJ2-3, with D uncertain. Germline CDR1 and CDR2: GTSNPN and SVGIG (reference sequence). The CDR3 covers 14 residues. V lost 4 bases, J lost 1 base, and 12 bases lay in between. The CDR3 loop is CAWIDGQGTDTQYF. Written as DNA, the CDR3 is TGTGCCTGGATCGACGGTCAGGGCACAGATACGCAGTATTTT.

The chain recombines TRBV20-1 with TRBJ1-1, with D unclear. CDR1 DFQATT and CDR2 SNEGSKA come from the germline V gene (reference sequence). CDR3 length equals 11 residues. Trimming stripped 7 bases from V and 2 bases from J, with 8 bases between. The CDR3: CSGTGNTEAFF. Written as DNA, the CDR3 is TGCAGTGGCACGGGAAACACTGAAGCTTTCTTT.

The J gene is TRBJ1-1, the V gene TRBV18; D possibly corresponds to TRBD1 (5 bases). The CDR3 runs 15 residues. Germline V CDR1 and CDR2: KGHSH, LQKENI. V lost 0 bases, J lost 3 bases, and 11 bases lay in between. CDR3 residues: CASSPPGLGDTEAFF. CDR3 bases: TGTGCCAGCTCACCACCGGGACTGGGTGACACTGAAGCTTTCTTT.

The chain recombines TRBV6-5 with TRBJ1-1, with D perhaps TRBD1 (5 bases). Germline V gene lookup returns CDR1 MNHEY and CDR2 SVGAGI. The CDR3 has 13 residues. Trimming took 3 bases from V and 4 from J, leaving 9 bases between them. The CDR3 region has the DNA TGTGCCAGCAGTTATATCGGGGGCACTGAAGCTTTCTTT. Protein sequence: CASSYIGGTEAFF.

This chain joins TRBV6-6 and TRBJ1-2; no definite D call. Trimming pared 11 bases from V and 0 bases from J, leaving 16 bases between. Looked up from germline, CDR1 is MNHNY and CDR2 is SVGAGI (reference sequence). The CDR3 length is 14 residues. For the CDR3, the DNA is TGTGCCTCCACGGAGGGATCTACTAACTATGGCTACACCTTC. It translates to CASTEGSTNYGYTF.

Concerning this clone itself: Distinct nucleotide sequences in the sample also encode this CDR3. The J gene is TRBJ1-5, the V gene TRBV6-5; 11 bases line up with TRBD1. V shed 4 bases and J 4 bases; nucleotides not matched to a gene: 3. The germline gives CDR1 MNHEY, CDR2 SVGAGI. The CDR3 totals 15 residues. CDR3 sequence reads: CASSSRDRGNQPQHF. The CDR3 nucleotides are TGTGCCAGCAGTTCCCGGGACAGGGGGAATCAGCCCCAGCATTTT.

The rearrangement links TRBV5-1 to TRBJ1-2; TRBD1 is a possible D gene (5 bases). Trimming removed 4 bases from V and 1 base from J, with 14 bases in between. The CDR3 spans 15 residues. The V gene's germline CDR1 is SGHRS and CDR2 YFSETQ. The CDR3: CASSPRDAVNYGYTF. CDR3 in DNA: TGCGCCAGCAGCCCCAGGGATGCCGTTAACTATGGCTACACCTTC.

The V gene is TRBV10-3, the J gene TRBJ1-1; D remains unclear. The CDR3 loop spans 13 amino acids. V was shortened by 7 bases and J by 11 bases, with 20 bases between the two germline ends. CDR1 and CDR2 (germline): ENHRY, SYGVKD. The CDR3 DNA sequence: TGTGCCATCACAGAGGGCCCCAACCGCAACGCTTTCTTT. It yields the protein CAITEGPNRNAFF.

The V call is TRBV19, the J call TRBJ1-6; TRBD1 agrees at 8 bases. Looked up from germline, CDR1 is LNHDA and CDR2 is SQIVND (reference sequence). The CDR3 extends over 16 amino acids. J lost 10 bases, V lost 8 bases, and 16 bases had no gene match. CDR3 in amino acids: CASRRFPTGDRSPLHF. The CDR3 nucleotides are TGTGCCAGTCGGAGATTTCCGACAGGGGATAGGTCACCCCTCCACTTT.

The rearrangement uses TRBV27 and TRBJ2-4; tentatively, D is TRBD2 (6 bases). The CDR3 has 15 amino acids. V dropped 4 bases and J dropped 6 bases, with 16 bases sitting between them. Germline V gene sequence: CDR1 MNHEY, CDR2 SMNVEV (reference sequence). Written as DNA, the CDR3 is TGTGCCAGCAGTTCCCTGAACCGGGGAGGAAACATTCAGTACTTC. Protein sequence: CASSSLNRGGNIQYF.

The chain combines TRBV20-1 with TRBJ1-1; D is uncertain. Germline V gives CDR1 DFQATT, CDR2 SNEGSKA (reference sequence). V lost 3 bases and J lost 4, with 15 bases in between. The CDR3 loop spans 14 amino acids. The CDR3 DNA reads TGCAGTGCTAGTCAAGATGAGGTTGGCACTGAAGCTTTCTTT. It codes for CSASQDEVGTEAFF.

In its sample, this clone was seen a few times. CDR3 protein: CAWNRGFNNEQFF. CDR3 DNA sequence: TGTGCCTGGAACAGGGGGTTTAACAATGAGCAGTTCTTC. This sequence joins TRBV30 and TRBJ2-1; TRBD1 aligns across 8 bases. Trimming took 4 bases from V and 5 from J; bases not matched to a gene: 4. The CDR3 sequence is 13 residues long. Per germline, CDR1 GTSNPN and CDR2 SVGIG (reference sequence).

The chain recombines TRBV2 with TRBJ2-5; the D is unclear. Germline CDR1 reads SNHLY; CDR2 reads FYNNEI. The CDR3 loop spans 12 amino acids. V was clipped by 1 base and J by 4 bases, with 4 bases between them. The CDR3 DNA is TGTGCCAGCAGTGAAGTTAGAGAGACCCAGTACTTC. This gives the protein CASSEVRETQYF.

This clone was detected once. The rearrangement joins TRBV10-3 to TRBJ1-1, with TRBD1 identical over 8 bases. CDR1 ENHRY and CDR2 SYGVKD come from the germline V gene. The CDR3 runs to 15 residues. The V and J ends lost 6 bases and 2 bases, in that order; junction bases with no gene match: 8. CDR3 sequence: CAIRKGQEFNTEAFF. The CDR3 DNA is TGTGCCATCAGGAAGGGACAGGAATTCAACACTGAAGCTTTCTTT.

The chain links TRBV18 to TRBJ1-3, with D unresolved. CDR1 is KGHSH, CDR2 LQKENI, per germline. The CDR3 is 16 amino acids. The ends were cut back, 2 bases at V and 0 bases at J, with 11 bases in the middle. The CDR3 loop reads CASSPSPLSSGNTIYF. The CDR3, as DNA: TGTGCCAGCTCACCAAGTCCGCTTAGCTCTGGAAACACCATATATTTT.

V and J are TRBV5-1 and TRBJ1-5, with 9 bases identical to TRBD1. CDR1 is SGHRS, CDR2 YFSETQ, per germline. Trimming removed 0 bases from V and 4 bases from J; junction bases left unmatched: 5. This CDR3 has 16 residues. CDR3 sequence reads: CASSLGGTGNNQPQHF. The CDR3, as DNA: TGCGCCAGCAGCTTGGGTGGGACAGGGAATAATCAGCCCCAGCATTTT. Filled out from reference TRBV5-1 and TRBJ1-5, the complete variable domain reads KAGVTQTPRYLIKTRGQQVTLSCSPISGHRSVSWYQQTPGQGLQFLFEYFSETQRNKGNFPGRFSGRQFSNSRSEMNVSTLELGDSALYLCASSLGGTGNNQPQHFGDGTRLSIL.

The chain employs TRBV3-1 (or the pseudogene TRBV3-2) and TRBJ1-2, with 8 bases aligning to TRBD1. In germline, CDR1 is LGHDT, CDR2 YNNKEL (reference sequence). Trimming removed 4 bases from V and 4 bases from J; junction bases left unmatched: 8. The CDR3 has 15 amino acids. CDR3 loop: CASSLGQGWGYGYTF. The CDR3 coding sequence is TGTGCCAGCAGCCTCGGACAGGGATGGGGCTATGGCTACACCTTC.

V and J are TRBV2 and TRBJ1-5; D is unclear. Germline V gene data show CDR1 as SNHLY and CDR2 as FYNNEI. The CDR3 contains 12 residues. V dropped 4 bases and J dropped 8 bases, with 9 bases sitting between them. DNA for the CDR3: TGTGCCAGCAGTGTCCTCTTTGAGCCCCAGCATTTT. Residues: CASSVLFEPQHF.

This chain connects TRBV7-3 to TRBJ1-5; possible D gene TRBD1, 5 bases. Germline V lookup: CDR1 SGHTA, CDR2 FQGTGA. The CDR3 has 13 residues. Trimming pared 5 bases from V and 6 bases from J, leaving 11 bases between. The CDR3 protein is CASSHRGGQPQHF. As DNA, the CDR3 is TGTGCCAGCAGCCATAGGGGAGGTCAGCCCCAGCATTTT.

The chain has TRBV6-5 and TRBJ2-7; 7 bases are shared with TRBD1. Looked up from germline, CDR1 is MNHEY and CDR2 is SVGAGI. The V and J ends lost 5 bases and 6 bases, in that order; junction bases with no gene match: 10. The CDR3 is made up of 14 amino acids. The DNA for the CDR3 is TGTGCCAGCAGTCCCCGCAAGGGGGCGGTCGAGCAGTACGTC. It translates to CASSPRKGAVEQYV.

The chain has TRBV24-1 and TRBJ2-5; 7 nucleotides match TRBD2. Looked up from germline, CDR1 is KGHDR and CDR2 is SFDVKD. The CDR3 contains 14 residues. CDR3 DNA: TGTGGAGGAGAGAAGCGCGGGGGTAAAGAGACCCAGTACTTC. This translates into CGGEKRGGKETQYF.

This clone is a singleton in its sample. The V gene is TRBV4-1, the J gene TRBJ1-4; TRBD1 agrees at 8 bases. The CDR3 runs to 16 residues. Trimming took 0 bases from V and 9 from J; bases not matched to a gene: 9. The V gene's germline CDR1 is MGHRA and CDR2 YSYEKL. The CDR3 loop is CASSQEVAQGGKKLFF. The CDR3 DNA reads TGCGCCAGCAGCCAAGAGGTCGCACAGGGGGGAAAAAAACTGTTTTTT.

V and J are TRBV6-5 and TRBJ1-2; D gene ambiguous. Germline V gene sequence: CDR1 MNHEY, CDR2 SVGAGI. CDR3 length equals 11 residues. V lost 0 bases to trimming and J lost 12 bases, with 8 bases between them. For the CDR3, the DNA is TGTGCCAGCAGTTACTCGCCGGCGGACACCTTC. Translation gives CASSYSPADTF.

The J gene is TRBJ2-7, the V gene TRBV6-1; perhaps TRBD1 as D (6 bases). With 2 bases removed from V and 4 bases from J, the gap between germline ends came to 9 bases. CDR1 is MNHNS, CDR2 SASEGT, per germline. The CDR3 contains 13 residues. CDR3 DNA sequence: TGTGCCAGCAGTGAACAGGGGCAGTACGAGCAGTACTTC. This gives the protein CASSEQGQYEQYF.

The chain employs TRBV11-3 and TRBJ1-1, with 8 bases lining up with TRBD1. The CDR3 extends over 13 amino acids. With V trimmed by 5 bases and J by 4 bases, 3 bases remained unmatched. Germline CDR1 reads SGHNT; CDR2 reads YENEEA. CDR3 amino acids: CASSITGGTEAFF. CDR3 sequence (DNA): TGTGCCAGCAGCATAACAGGGGGCACTGAAGCTTTCTTT.

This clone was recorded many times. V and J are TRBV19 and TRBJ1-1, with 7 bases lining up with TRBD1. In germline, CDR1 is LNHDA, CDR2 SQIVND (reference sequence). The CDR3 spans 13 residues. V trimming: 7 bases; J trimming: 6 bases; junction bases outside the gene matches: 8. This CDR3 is CASTNDRVPEAFF. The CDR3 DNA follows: TGTGCCAGTACTAACGACAGGGTGCCTGAAGCTTTCTTT.

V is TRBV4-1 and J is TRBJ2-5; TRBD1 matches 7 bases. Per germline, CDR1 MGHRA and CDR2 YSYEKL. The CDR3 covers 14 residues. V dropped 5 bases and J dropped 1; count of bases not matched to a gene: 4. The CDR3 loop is CASSFRTGQETQYF. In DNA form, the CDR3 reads TGCGCCAGCAGCTTCCGGACAGGCCAAGAGACCCAGTACTTC.

The CDR3: CASSLYQGAGEAFF. CDR3 bases: TGTGCCAGCAGCTTATATCAGGGGGCAGGTGAAGCTTTCTTT. The gene calls are TRBV7-3 and TRBJ1-1, with 8 bases fitting TRBD1. The length of the CDR3 is 14 residues. Germline V lookup: CDR1 SGHTA, CDR2 FQGTGA. The J segment lost 7 bases and the V segment lost 2 bases, leaving 6 bases of the junction unmatched.